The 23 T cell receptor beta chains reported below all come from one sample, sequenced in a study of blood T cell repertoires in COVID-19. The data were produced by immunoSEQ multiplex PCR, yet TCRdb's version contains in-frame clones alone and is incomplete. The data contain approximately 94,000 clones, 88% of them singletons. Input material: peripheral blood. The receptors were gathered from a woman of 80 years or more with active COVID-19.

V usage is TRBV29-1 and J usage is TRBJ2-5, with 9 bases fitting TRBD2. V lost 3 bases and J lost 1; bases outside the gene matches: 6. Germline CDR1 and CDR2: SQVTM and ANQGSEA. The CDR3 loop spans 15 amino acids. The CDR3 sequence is CSVEGIAGVQETQYF. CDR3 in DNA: TGCAGCGTTGAGGGTATAGCGGGAGTCCAAGAGACCCAGTACTTC.

The chain's CDR3 is CASSLVAGFGEAFF. In nucleotides, the CDR3 is TGTGCCAGCAGCTTAGTAGCAGGGTTTGGTGAAGCTTTCTTT. The chain carries TRBV7-2 and TRBJ1-1, with a possible D match to TRBD1 (5 bases). V lost 1 base to trimming and J lost 7 bases, with 13 bases between them. CDR1 SGHTA and CDR2 FQGNSA come from the germline V gene. The CDR3 totals 14 residues.

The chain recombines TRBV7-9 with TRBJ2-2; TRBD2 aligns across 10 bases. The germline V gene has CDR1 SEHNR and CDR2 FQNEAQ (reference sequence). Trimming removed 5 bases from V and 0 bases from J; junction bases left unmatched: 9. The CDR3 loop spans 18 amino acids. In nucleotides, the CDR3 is TGTGCCAGCAGCCCGGGACTAGCGTTGACTTCGAACACCGGGGAGCTGTTTTTT. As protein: CASSPGLALTSNTGELFF.

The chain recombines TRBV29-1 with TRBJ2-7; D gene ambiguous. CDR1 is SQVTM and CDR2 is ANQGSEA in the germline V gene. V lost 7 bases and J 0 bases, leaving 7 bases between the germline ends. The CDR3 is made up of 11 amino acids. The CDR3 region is CSAQNSYEQYF. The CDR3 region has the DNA TGCAGCGCTCAGAACTCCTACGAGCAGTACTTC.

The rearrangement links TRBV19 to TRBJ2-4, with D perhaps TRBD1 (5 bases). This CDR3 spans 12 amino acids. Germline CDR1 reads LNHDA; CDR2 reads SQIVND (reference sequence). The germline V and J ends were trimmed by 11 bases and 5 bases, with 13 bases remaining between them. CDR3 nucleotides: TGTGCCTCCCAGCAGGGTCAAAACATTCAGTACTTC. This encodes CASQQGQNIQYF.

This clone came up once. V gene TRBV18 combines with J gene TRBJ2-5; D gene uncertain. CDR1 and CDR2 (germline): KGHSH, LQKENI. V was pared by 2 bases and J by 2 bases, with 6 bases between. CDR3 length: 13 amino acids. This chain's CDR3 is CASSPVRQETQYF. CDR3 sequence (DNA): TGTGCCAGCTCACCAGTGCGACAAGAGACCCAGTACTTC.

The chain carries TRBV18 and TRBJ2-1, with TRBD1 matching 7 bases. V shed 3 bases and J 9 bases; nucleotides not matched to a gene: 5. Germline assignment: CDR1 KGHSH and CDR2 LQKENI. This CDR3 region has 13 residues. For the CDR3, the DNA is TGTGCCAGCTCACCTGGACAGGCTGGTGAGCAGTTCTTC. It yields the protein CASSPGQAGEQFF.

CDR3 residues: CASSLSFTYGYTF. In nucleotides, the CDR3 is TGTGCCAGCAGTTTATCGTTCACTTATGGCTACACCTTC. The V gene is TRBV27, the J gene TRBJ1-2; no clear D gene. The CDR3 sequence is 13 residues long. Per the germline V gene, CDR1 is MNHEY and CDR2 is SMNVEV (reference sequence). V shed 0 bases and J shed 5 bases, with 7 bases lying between them.

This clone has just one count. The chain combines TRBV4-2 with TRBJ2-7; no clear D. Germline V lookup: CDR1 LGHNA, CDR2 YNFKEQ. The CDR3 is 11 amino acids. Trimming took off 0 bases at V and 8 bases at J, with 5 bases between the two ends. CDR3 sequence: CASSQDEKQYF. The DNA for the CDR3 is TGTGCCAGCAGCCAAGATGAGAAGCAGTACTTC.

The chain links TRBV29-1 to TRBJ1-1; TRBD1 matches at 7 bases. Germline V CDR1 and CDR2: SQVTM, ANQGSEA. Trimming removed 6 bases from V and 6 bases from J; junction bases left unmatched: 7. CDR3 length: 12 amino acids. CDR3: CSVSRGDAEAFF. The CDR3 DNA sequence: TGCAGCGTCAGCAGGGGGGACGCTGAAGCTTTCTTT.

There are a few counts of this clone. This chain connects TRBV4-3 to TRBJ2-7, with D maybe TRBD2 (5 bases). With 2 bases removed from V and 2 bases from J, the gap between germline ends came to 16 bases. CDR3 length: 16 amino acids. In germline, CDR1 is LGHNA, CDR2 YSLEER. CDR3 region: CASSQRFGGGAYEQYF. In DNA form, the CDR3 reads TGCGCCAGCAGCCAACGTTTCGGCGGAGGTGCCTACGAGCAGTACTTC.

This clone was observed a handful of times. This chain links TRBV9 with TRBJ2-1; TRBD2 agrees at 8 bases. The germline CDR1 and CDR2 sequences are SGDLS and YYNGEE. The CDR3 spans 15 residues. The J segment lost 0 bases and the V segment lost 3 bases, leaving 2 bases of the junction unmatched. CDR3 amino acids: CASSAGTSSYNEQFF. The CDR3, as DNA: TGTGCCAGCAGCGCGGGGACTAGCTCCTACAATGAGCAGTTCTTC.

CDR3 protein: CASSQSLLGHQETQYF. The CDR3 DNA reads TGCGCCAGCAGCCAATCCCTACTAGGTCACCAAGAGACCCAGTACTTC. This rearrangement joins TRBV4-1 to TRBJ2-5; tentatively, D is TRBD2 (5 bases). V lost 2 bases to trimming and J lost 0 bases, with 13 bases between them. The CDR3 length is 16 residues. Germline loops: CDR1 MGHRA, CDR2 YSYEKL.

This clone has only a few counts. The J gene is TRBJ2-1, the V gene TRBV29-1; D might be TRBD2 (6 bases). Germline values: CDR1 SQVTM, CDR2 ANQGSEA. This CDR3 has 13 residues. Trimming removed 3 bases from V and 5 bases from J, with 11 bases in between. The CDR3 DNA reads TGCAGCGTTGAGGGACTTATGCACAATGAGCAGTTCTTC. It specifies CSVEGLMHNEQFF.

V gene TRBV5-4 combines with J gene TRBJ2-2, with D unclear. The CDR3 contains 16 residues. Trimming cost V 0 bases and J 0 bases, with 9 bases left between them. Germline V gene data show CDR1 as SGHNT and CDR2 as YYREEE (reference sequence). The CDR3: CASSLVAVPNTGELFF. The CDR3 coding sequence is TGTGCCAGCAGCTTGGTAGCCGTACCGAACACCGGGGAGCTGTTTTTT.

DNA of the CDR3: TGTGCCAGCAGCTTAGGGCAGAACTCCTACGAGCAGTACTTC. This translates into CASSLGQNSYEQYF. The chain couples TRBV7-9 to TRBJ2-7; D call uncertain. The CDR3 is 14 amino acids. The V end was cut by 1 base, the J end by 0 bases, with 7 bases between. Germline V CDR1 and CDR2: SEHNR, FQNEAQ (reference sequence).

The CDR3: CASSQRRLAQANEQFF. CDR3 in DNA: TGTGCCAGCTCCCAGAGAAGACTAGCGCAGGCTAATGAGCAGTTCTTC. This chain links TRBV5-4 with TRBJ2-1; TRBD2 matches at 8 bases. With V trimmed by 7 bases and J by 7 bases, 16 bases remained unmatched. There are 16 residues in the CDR3. Germline V CDR1 and CDR2: SGHNT, YYREEE (reference sequence).

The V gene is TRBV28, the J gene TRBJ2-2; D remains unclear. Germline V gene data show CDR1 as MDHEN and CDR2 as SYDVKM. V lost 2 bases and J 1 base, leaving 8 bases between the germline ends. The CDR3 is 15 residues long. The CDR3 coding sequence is TGTGCCAGCAGTTTACGGGTGAGGAACACCGGGGAGCTGTTTTTT. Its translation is CASSLRVRNTGELFF.

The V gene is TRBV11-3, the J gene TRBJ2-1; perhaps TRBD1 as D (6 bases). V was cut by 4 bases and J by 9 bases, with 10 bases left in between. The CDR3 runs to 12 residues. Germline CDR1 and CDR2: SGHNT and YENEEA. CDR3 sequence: CASSSVGAEQFF. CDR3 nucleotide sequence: TGTGCCAGCAGCTCCGTGGGGGCTGAGCAGTTCTTC. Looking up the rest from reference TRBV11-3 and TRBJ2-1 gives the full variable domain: EAGVVQSPRYKIIEKKQPVAFWCNPISGHNTLYWYLQNLGQGPELLIRYENEEAVDDSQLPKDRFSAERLKGVDSTLKIQPAELGDSAVYLCASSSVGAEQFFGPGTRLTVL.

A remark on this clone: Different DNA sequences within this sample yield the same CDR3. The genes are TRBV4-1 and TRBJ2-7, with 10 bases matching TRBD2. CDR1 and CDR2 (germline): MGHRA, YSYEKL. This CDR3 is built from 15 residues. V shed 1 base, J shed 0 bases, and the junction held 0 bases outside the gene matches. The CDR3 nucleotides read TGCGCCAGCAGCCAAGGACTAGCGGGCTCCTACGAGCAGTACTTC. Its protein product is CASSQGLAGSYEQYF.

In DNA form, the CDR3 reads TGTGCCACCAGGGGTTGGGGTGAGCAGTTCTTC. Translating gives CATRGWGEQFF. This rearrangement joins TRBV30 to TRBJ2-1; tentative D call: TRBD1 (6 bases). Trimming removed 8 bases at V and 9 bases at J, with 14 bases between. This CDR3 is 11 amino acids long. Germline lookup yields CDR1 GTSNPN and CDR2 SVGIG (reference sequence).

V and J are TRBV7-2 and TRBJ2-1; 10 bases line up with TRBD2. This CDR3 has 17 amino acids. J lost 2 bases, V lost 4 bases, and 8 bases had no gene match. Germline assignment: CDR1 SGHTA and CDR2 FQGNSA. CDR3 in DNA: TGTGCCAGCAGCTACAGTGGACTAGCGGCCACCTACAATGAGCAGTTCTTC. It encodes CASSYSGLAATYNEQFF.

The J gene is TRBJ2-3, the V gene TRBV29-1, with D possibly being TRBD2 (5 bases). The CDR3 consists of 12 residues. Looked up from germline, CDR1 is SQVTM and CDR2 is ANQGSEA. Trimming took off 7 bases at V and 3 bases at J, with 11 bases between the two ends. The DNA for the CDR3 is TGCAGCGCTCGGACTGGGACAGATACGCAGTATTTT. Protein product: CSARTGTDTQYF.